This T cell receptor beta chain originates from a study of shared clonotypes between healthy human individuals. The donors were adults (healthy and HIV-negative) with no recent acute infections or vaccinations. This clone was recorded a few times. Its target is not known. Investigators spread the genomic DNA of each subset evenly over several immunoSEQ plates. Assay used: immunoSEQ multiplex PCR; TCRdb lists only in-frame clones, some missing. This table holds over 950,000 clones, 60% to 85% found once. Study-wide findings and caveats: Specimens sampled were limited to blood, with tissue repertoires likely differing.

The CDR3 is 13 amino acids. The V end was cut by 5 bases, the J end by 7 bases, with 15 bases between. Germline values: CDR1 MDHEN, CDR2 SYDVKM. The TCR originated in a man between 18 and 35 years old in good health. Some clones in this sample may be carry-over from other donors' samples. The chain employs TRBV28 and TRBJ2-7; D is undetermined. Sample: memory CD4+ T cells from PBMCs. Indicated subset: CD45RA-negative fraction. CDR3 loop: CASSQTPGREQYF. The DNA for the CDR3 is TGTGCCAGCAGTCAAACCCCGGGCCGGGAGCAGTACTTC.